The 20 T cell receptor beta chains listed next were all sequenced from one sample in a study of T cells in Graves' hyperthyroidism and ophthalmopathy (dated by TCRdb to the late 2010s). The library was produced with multiplex PCR. Reads for this sample came from an Illumina HiSeq 2000. TCR beta CDR3 regions were amplified from RNA transcripts. A first-round RT-PCR of the TCR CDR3 used the HTBI primer set with the Qiagen OneStep RT-PCR kit. TCRdb took the public reads, trimmed them with fastp at Q25, ran MiXCR for clone calling and kept in-frame beta chains. Identical CDR3 protein sequences are pooled into one entry, listed with their most common genes and DNA. This sample is represented by around 430,000 distinct CDR3 sequences; 14% to 15% of them were singletons. 30% to 35% of the sample is in the top ten clones. Sample: blood. These receptors came from a woman aged 30 to 39 with Graves' hyperthyroidism.

This clonotype was seen at least ten times. The J gene is TRBJ2-3, the V gene TRBV20-1; TRBD2 aligns across 12 bases. This CDR3 has 15 residues. The V gene end was trimmed by 3 bases and the J gene end by 4 bases; junction bases not matched to a gene: 5. Germline CDR1 reads DFQATT; CDR2 reads SNEGSKA (reference sequence). The CDR3: CSASLAGGVADTQYF. CDR3 nucleotide sequence: TGCAGTGCTAGTCTAGCGGGAGGGGTCGCAGATACGCAGTATTTT.

This clonotype was detected ten times or more. V is TRBV7-9 and J is TRBJ2-3; 11 bases agree with TRBD2. This CDR3 contains 20 residues. Germline lookup yields CDR1 SEHNR and CDR2 FQNEAQ (reference sequence). Trimming cost V 4 bases and J 1 base; bases outside gene matches: 16. DNA of the CDR3: TGTGCCAGCAGCTCCCACCCACTAGCGGGAGTAAGGATGGGCACAGATACGCAGTATTTT. Encoded protein: CASSSHPLAGVRMGTDTQYF.

This clonotype was found many times. This CDR3 reads CASSLGQGYEYEQYF. Here the CDR3 DNA reads TGCGCCAGCAGCTTGGGACAGGGATATGAGTACGAGCAGTACTTC. The chain carries TRBV5-1 and TRBJ2-7; the match to TRBD1 covers 7 bases. The CDR3 spans 15 residues. Germline V lookup: CDR1 SGHRS, CDR2 YFSETQ. V was pared by 0 bases and J by 4 bases, with 7 bases of the junction left unmatched.

Only a few counts were recorded for this clonotype. V gene TRBV5-6 combines with J gene TRBJ2-3, with 10 bases lining up with TRBD2. The germline V gene encodes CDR1 SGHDT and CDR2 YYEEEE. The length of the CDR3 is 15 residues. J gave up 2 bases and V 1 base, and 1 base lay outside the gene matches. The CDR3: CASSLTSGTTDTQYF. The CDR3 DNA reads TGTGCCAGCAGCTTGACTAGCGGGACCACAGATACGCAGTATTTT.

J is TRBJ2-2 and V is TRBV20-1; 7 bases map to TRBD1. Germline trimming cut 1 base from V and 5 bases from J; bases unmatched to any gene: 4. The V gene's germline CDR1 is DFQATT and CDR2 SNEGSKA (reference sequence). This CDR3 spans 14 amino acids. The CDR3 coding sequence is TGCAGTGCTAGAGTGGCAGGGGGTACCGGGGAGCTGTTTTTT. Protein sequence: CSARVAGGTGELFF.

The genes are TRBV20-1 and TRBJ1-2; D is unclear. The germline V and J ends were trimmed by 0 bases and 0 bases, with 8 bases remaining between them. This CDR3 has 14 residues. Germline V CDR1 and CDR2: DFQATT, SNEGSKA (reference sequence). CDR3 in amino acids: CSARDGTANYGYTF. The CDR3 region has the DNA TGCAGTGCTAGAGATGGAACAGCTAACTATGGCTACACCTTC.

This clonotype has at least ten counts. CDR3 nucleotide sequence: TGCAGTGCTCCATTCCCAGGGGTGAACACTGAAGCTTTCTTT. Its translation is CSAPFPGVNTEAFF. The V call is TRBV20-1, the J call TRBJ1-1; D may be TRBD1 (6 bases). The CDR3 runs to 14 residues. Trimming shortened V by 5 bases and J by 0 bases, and 13 bases separated the two germline ends. Germline values: CDR1 DFQATT, CDR2 SNEGSKA (reference sequence).

The rearrangement joins TRBV28 to TRBJ2-5; 8 bases are a match to TRBD2. V gave up 4 bases and J gave up 4 bases; unmatched junction bases: 11. Germline CDR1 and CDR2: MDHEN and SYDVKM. The CDR3 contains 16 residues. The CDR3 reads CASSSRASGSSETQYF. Written as DNA, the CDR3 is TGTGCCAGCAGTTCTAGGGCCAGCGGGAGTTCAGAGACCCAGTACTTC.

This clonotype was recorded at least ten times. The CDR3 here is CASAAGPSPGTDTQYF. CDR3 bases: TGTGCCAGCGCGGCGGGACCCAGCCCGGGCACAGATACGCAGTATTTT. The chain has TRBV2 and TRBJ2-3; possibly TRBD2 for D (6 bases). The CDR3 is 16 residues long. The germline V gene encodes CDR1 SNHLY and CDR2 FYNNEI. V was clipped by 8 bases and J by 1 base, with 19 bases between them.

There are many counts of this clonotype. V is TRBV28 and J is TRBJ2-1, with 10 positions matching TRBD2. The CDR3 sequence is 15 residues long. Losses at the gene ends were 7 bases for V and 4 bases for J; bases not matched to a gene: 7. CDR1 is MDHEN, CDR2 SYDVKM, per germline. As DNA, the CDR3 is TGTGCCAGCAATAAAGGACTAGCGGTTTACAATGAGCAGTTCTTC. Its translation is CASNKGLAVYNEQFF.

Worth noting for this clonotype: The junction departs from germline at one end; a sequencing error may be responsible. The CDR3 DNA sequence: TGCAGTGCTATTTATCAGAACACTGGAGCTTTCTTT. Translating it yields CSAIYQNTGAFF. This rearrangement joins TRBV20-1 to TRBJ1-1; D gene unclear. The CDR3 is 12 residues long. Germline lookup yields CDR1 DFQATT and CDR2 SNEGSKA (reference sequence).

This clonotype has just a few counts. The CDR3 region has the DNA TGTGCCAGCAGACGACTCCGGACTAGCGGGAGGTTAGATACGCAGTATTTT. Its protein product is CASRRLRTSGRLDTQYF. The V gene is TRBV6-2 or TRBV6-3, the J gene TRBJ2-3; 14 bases line up with TRBD2. The CDR3 sequence is 17 residues long. Per germline, CDR1 MNHEY and CDR2 SVGEGT. With 6 bases clipped from V and 5 bases from J, the junction kept 10 bases outside the gene matches.

The table lists this clonotype with a few counts. The V gene is TRBV20-1, the J gene TRBJ2-2; 7 bases agree with TRBD1. V shed 4 bases and J 4 bases; nucleotides not matched to a gene: 9. There are 15 residues in the CDR3. Germline loops: CDR1 DFQATT, CDR2 SNEGSKA (reference sequence). The CDR3 loop is CSANPGTDVTGELFF. The DNA of the CDR3 is TGCAGTGCTAACCCCGGGACAGACGTCACCGGGGAGCTGTTTTTT.

This chain links TRBV29-1 with TRBJ1-4; 8 bases line up with TRBD1. Germline trimming cut 7 bases from V and 7 bases from J; bases unmatched to any gene: 8. The germline gives CDR1 SQVTM, CDR2 ANQGSEA. There are 13 residues in the CDR3. CDR3 loop: CSALQGGVEKLFF. The DNA for the CDR3 is TGCAGCGCGTTACAGGGGGGAGTTGAAAAACTGTTTTTT.

The chain combines TRBV5-1 with TRBJ2-6; D is unclear. The CDR3 is 16 residues long. Trimming took 0 bases from V and 6 from J, leaving 13 bases between them. Germline CDR1 and CDR2: SGHRS and YFSETQ. This chain's CDR3 is CASSLDYRAEANVLTF. The CDR3 bases are TGCGCCAGCAGCTTGGATTACCGGGCTGAGGCCAACGTCCTGACTTTC.

The genes are TRBV6-1 and TRBJ2-4, with TRBD2 matching 10 bases. The CDR3 consists of 15 residues. V gave up 0 bases and J gave up 8 bases; unmatched junction bases: 4. Germline CDR1 reads MNHNS; CDR2 reads SASEGT. The chain's CDR3 is CASSEAPSGGYIQYF. The CDR3 DNA is TGTGCCAGCAGTGAAGCGCCTAGCGGGGGATACATTCAGTACTTC.

Regarding this clonotype: One end of the junction varies from germline; a read error may be responsible. The J gene is TRBJ1-5, the V gene TRBV7-9; D uncertain. The CDR3 runs to 17 residues. Germline V gives CDR1 SEHNR, CDR2 FQNEAQ (reference sequence). This chain's CDR3 is CASGLPSIVGGRQPQHF. DNA of the CDR3: TGTGCCAGCGGCCTGCCCAGTATTGTGGGAGGAAGGCAGCCCCAGCACTTT.

This clonotype has at least ten counts. This sequence joins TRBV5-1 and TRBJ1-2; no firm D call. Trimming took 0 bases from V and 2 from J, leaving 5 bases between them. Germline assignment: CDR1 SGHRS and CDR2 YFSETQ. The CDR3 extends over 13 amino acids. The CDR3 bases are TGCGCCAGCAGCTTGGGCCAGAACTATGGCTACACCTTC. Residues: CASSLGQNYGYTF.

DNA of the CDR3: TGCGCCAGCAGCCGCAAACTAGCGGGAGGGACCGGGGAGCTGTTTTTT. Amino acids: CASSRKLAGGTGELFF. The gene calls are TRBV5-1 and TRBJ2-2, with 13 bases matching TRBD2. Germline V CDR1 and CDR2: SGHRS, YFSETQ. CDR3 length equals 16 residues. J was trimmed by 5 bases and V by 4 bases; bases with no gene match: 5.

This sequence joins TRBV28 and TRBJ2-1; 10 bases are shared with TRBD2. The CDR3 extends over 16 amino acids. Germline V lookup: CDR1 MDHEN, CDR2 SYDVKM. The J segment lost 2 bases and the V segment lost 4 bases, leaving 5 bases of the junction unmatched. As DNA, the CDR3 is TGTGCCAGCAGTTCGACCGGGACTAGCGCCTACAATGAGCAGTTCTTC. This translates into CASSSTGTSAYNEQFF.